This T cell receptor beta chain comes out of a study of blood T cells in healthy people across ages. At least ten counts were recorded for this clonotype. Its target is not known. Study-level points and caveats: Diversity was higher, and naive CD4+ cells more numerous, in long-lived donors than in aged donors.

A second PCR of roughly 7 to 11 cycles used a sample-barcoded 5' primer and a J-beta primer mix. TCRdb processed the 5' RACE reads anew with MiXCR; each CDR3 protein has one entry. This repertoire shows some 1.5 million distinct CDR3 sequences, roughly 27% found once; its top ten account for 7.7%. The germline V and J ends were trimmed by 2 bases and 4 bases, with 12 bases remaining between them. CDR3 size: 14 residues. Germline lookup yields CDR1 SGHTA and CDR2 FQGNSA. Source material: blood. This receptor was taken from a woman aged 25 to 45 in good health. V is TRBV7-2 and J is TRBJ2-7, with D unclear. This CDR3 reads CASSLSTDFYEQYF. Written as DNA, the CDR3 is TGTGCCAGCAGCTTAAGTACCGACTTTTACGAGCAGTACTTC.